This T cell receptor (beta chain) was obtained from a study of shared clonotypes between healthy human individuals. CDR1 LGHNA and CDR2 YSLEER come from the germline V gene. The germline V and J ends were trimmed by 2 bases and 0 bases, with 10 bases remaining between them. The CDR3 sequence is 16 residues long. As to this clone: As yet, its antigen is unknown.

Measured with immunoSEQ multiplex PCR; TCRdb has only the in-frame clones, and not every one. Of 2,500,000 or so clones in the sample, around 90% were seen once. Study-wide points: A reduction in generation probabilities was seen for non-shared clonotypes relative to those shared by all four donors.

The specimen was naive CD4+ T cells sorted from blood. As to subset: CD45RA+ positively selected. This TCR was sampled from a man aged 18 to 29 in good health. This chain joins TRBV4-3 and TRBJ2-2; the D is unclear. CDR3 in DNA: TGCGCCAGCAGCCAAATTGGGGTGTCGAACACCGGGGAGCTGTTTTTT. It translates to CASSQIGVSNTGELFF.